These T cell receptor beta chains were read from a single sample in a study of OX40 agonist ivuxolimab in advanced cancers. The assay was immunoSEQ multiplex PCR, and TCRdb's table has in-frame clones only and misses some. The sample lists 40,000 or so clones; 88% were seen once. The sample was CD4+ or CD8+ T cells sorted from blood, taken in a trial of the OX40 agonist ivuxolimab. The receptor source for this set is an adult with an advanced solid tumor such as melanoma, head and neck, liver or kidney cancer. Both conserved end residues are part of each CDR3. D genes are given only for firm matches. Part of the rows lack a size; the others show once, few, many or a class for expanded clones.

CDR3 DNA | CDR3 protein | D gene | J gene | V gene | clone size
TGTGCCAGCAGGGACACCTACTATGGCTACACCTTC | CASRDTYYGYTF | - | TRBJ1-2 | TRBV25-1 | -
TGCGCCAGCAGCTTGGGGGAATTCTACGAGCAGTACTTC | CASSLGEFYEQYF | - | TRBJ2-7 | TRBV5-1 | -
TGTGCCAGCAGTTACTTTGGGGGCGAAGGTGAAAAACTGTTTTTT | CASSYFGGEGEKLFF | - | TRBJ1-4 | TRBV6-5 | -
TGTGCCAGCAGCTCTTCAGGGGGAGCTTTCTTT | CASSSSGGAFF | TRBD1 | TRBJ1-1 | TRBV11-2 | -
TGTGCCAGCAGCCGTGCCGGTACGCAGTATTTT | CASSRAGTQYF | - | TRBJ2-3 | TRBV7-8 | -
TGTGCCAGCAGCCTAGCGGGAGGGCCCGACGAGCAGTACTTC | CASSLAGGPDEQYF | TRBD2 | TRBJ2-7 | TRBV14 | -
TGTGCCTCAGGCGGGCGTGAAAAACTGTTTTTT | CASGGREKLFF | - | TRBJ1-4 | TRBV19 | -
TGTGCCGTTGGGGGGCTCTCCTACGAGCAGTACTTC | CAVGGLSYEQYF | - | TRBJ2-7 | TRBV28 | -
TGTGCCAGCAGCCAAACTCAGCCCCAGCATTTT | CASSQTQPQHF | - | TRBJ1-5 | TRBV6-5 | once
TGTGCCAGCAGCTTCGGGGGAGGTCGATTCTACGAGCAGTACTTC | CASSFGGGRFYEQYF | - | TRBJ2-7 | TRBV7-9 | once
TGTGCCAGCAGTTTCGGAGGGGGTACCTCTGGGGCCAACGTCCTGACTTTC | CASSFGGGTSGANVLTF | - | TRBJ2-6 | TRBV27 | once
TGTGCCAGCAGCTCCTTTCCGGGACTAGCGGGAGGCCTCCTTCTAGACTCGTACTTC | CASSSFPGLAGGLLLDSYF | TRBD2 | TRBJ2-7 | TRBV7-8 | -
TGTGCCAGCAGCCGAAGTAGGGGTCAACCGGGACAGACGTCCTACGAGCAGTACTTC | CASSRSRGQPGQTSYEQYF | TRBD1 | TRBJ2-7 | TRBV9 | -
TGTGCCAGCAGCTCTTATAACAGGGGTTTCTACGAGCAGTACTTC | CASSSYNRGFYEQYF | TRBD1 | TRBJ2-7 | TRBV7-9 | -
TGCGCCAGCAGCCCCAGCGGAGGCGGGGAGACCCAGTACTTC | CASSPSGGGETQYF | - | TRBJ2-5 | TRBV4-1 | -
TGTGCCAGCAGTTACAGGGGAGGCGGAAACACCATATATTTT | CASSYRGGGNTIYF | - | TRBJ1-3 | TRBV6-6 | -
TGTGCCAGCAGCCCCGAACGAGATGCAGGGCTTGGGGCCAACGTCCTGACTTTC | CASSPERDAGLGANVLTF | - | TRBJ2-6 | TRBV5-5 | -
TGCGCCAGCAGTGAGAGGGGTAACACTGAAGCTTTCTTT | CASSERGNTEAFF | - | TRBJ1-1 | TRBV10-1 | -
TGTGCCAGCAGAACGGCCAATCAGCCCCAGCATTTT | CASRTANQPQHF | - | TRBJ1-5 | TRBV27 | -
TGTGCCAGCAGCCAATCGGGCGAGCAGTACTTC | CASSQSGEQYF | - | TRBJ2-7 | TRBV16 | large
TGTGCCAGTAGTTCCCGACAGGCAACTAATGAAAAACTGTTTTTT | CASSSRQATNEKLFF | - | TRBJ1-4 | TRBV19 | once
TGTGCCAGTCGCGAGGGCCGGGGAGGCTATGGCTACACCTTC | CASREGRGGYGYTF | - | TRBJ1-2 | TRBV19 | -
TGCGCCAGCAGCCATAGCGGAGCTCCAGATACGCAGTATTTT | CASSHSGAPDTQYF | - | TRBJ2-3 | TRBV4-1 | -
TGTGCCAGCAGCTTTCCGGGGGTCCACGAGCAGTACTTC | CASSFPGVHEQYF | - | TRBJ2-7 | TRBV7-9 | -
TGTGCCAGCAGTCCGGGGACTAGACCCGGGGAGCAGTACTTC | CASSPGTRPGEQYF | TRBD2 | TRBJ2-7 | TRBV27 | -
TGTGCCAGCAGCCAAGCGGGGTACCGACAAGAGACCCAGTACTTC | CASSQAGYRQETQYF | - | TRBJ2-5 | TRBV4-2 | -